A single sample gave rise to the 20 T cell receptor beta chains below, sequenced in a study of beta chain features in type 1 diabetes. As every portion of the isolated RNA was reverse transcribed, the sequencing read expressed TCRB transcripts. Using immunoSEQ multiplex PCR, the repertoire was profiled, and TCRdb retains in-frame clones only, with some absent. The sample lists about 180,000 clones; approximately 13% were seen once. Input material: central memory CD4+ T cells from blood. These receptors came from a woman in her late teens or twenties in good health.

The table lists this clone with a few counts. The genes are TRBV28 and TRBJ2-2, with 8 bases matching TRBD1. V shed 7 bases and J 4 bases; nucleotides not matched to a gene: 8. Germline CDR1 MDHEN, CDR2 SYDVKM. There are 15 residues in the CDR3. CDR3 sequence: CASTTGGVGTGELFF. CDR3 nucleotides: TGTGCCAGCACAACAGGGGGAGTCGGCACCGGGGAGCTGTTTTTT.

This sequence joins TRBV4-2 and TRBJ2-1, with 9 bases lining up with TRBD1. The CDR3 has 16 residues. V lost 1 base to trimming and J lost 8 bases; unmatched junction nucleotides: 9. In germline, CDR1 is LGHNA, CDR2 YNFKEQ. CDR3 in DNA: TGTGCCAGCAGCCAAGGATGGGACAGGGAAATCGATGAGCAGTTCTTC. Its protein product is CASSQGWDREIDEQFF.

The gene calls are TRBV5-4 and TRBJ1-2, with 8 bases aligning to TRBD1. The V gene end was trimmed by 0 bases and the J gene end by 2 bases; junction bases not matched to a gene: 0. The germline CDR1 and CDR2 sequences are SGHNT and YYREEE (reference sequence). The CDR3 spans 14 residues. In DNA, the CDR3 is TGTGCCAGCAGCTTGGGACAGGGGAACTATGGCTACACCTTC. This encodes CASSLGQGNYGYTF.

CDR3 nucleotide sequence: TGTGCCAGCAGCGCTCGCCCCGGGTATAGCAATCAGCCCCAGCATTTT. It codes for CASSARPGYSNQPQHF. The rearrangement links TRBV2 to TRBJ1-5; D not certain. V was cut by 6 bases and J by 0 bases, with 15 bases left in between. The CDR3 is 16 amino acids. Germline CDR1 is SNHLY and CDR2 is FYNNEI. Full variable domain (missing parts from reference TRBV2 and TRBJ1-5): EPEVTQTPSHQVTQMGQEVILRCVPISNHLYFYWYRQILGQKVEFLVSFYNNEISEKSEIFDDQFSVERPDGSNFTLKIRSTKLEDSAMYFCASSARPGYSNQPQHFGDGTRLSIL.

This clone was seen ten or more times. CDR3 residues: CASSETRVGYGYTF. Written as DNA, the CDR3 is TGTGCCAGCAGTGAAACCAGGGTCGGCTATGGCTACACCTTC. This chain uses TRBV25-1 with TRBJ1-2; possible D gene TRBD1, 5 bases. The CDR3 covers 14 residues. Germline-derived CDR1 and CDR2 are MGHDK and SYGVNS. V was cut by 2 bases and J by 4 bases, with 11 bases left in between.

This clone was seen only a few times. V is TRBV13 and J is TRBJ2-1; 11 nucleotides line up with TRBD2. This CDR3 comprises 11 residues. Germline V CDR1 and CDR2: PRHDT, FYEKMQ (reference sequence). The V segment lost 4 bases and the J segment 16 bases; nucleotides outside the gene matches: 3. As DNA, the CDR3 is TGTGCCAGCAGCTCCAGACTAGCGGGATTCTTC. Its translation is CASSSRLAGFF.

In this sample, this clone turned up a few times. The V call is TRBV18, the J call TRBJ2-3, with D possibly being TRBD1 (5 bases). The CDR3 loop spans 14 amino acids. From germline, CDR1 is KGHSH and CDR2 LQKENI. Trimming pared 3 bases from V and 5 bases from J, leaving 12 bases between. CDR3 region: CASSPQMGQDTQYF. CDR3 DNA: TGTGCCAGCTCACCTCAAATGGGGCAAGATACGCAGTATTTT. The complete variable domain, with remaining parts taken from reference TRBV18 and TRBJ2-3, reads NAGVMQNPRHLVRRRGQEARLRCSPMKGHSHVYWYRQLPEEGLKFMVYLQKENIIDESGMPKERFSAEFPKEGPSILRIQQVVRGDSAAYFCASSPQMGQDTQYFGPGTRLTVL.

The rearrangement uses TRBV10-3 and TRBJ1-2, with 7 bases fitting TRBD1. The J segment lost 5 bases and the V segment lost 7 bases, leaving 13 bases of the junction unmatched. CDR3 length: 15 residues. Germline CDR1 reads ENHRY; CDR2 reads SYGVKD. The CDR3 is CAIKNGGTATYGYTF. In DNA form, the CDR3 reads TGTGCCATCAAGAACGGCGGGACAGCGACTTATGGCTACACCTTC.

The sample holds a few counts of this clone. V and J are TRBV5-1 and TRBJ2-7; D remains ambiguous. The germline V gene has CDR1 SGHRS and CDR2 YFSETQ. The CDR3 covers 15 residues. V was shortened by 2 bases and J by 0 bases, with 12 bases between the two germline ends. The CDR3 reads CASSFETYLSYEQYF. CDR3 coding DNA: TGCGCCAGCAGCTTCGAAACTTATCTCTCCTACGAGCAGTACTTC.

The V gene is TRBV7-8, the J gene TRBJ2-5; the match to TRBD1 covers 7 bases. The assigned J gene may be wrong: the sequence end matches TRBJ2-7 better. The germline V gene encodes CDR1 SGHVS and CDR2 FQNEAQ. The CDR3 has 15 amino acids. The CDR3 loop reads CASSLRRTGAYEQYF. In DNA form, the CDR3 reads TGTGCCAGCAGCTTACGACGAACAGGGGCCTACGAGCAGTACTTC.

This sequence joins TRBV7-9 and TRBJ2-7; TRBD1 matches 9 bases. V trimming: 5 bases; J trimming: 6 bases; junction bases outside the gene matches: 11. Germline V CDR1 and CDR2: SEHNR, FQNEAQ (reference sequence). The CDR3 spans 15 residues. CDR3 sequence: CASSRGTGRPTEQYF. As DNA, the CDR3 is TGTGCCAGCAGCCGAGGGACAGGGCGACCCACCGAGCAGTACTTC. Filled out from reference TRBV7-9 and TRBJ2-7, the complete variable domain reads DTGVSQNPRHKITKRGQNVTFRCDPISEHNRLYWYRQTLGQGPEFLTYFQNEAQLEKSRLLSDRFSAERPKGSFSTLEIQRTEQGDSAMYLCASSRGTGRPTEQYFGPGTRLTVT.

This clone was detected only a few times. V and J are TRBV9 and TRBJ2-3; TRBD1 matches at 8 bases. The length of the CDR3 is 14 residues. V gave up 0 bases and J gave up 6 bases; unmatched junction bases: 3. Germline-derived CDR1 and CDR2 are SGDLS and YYNGEE. The CDR3: CASSVEPGGDTQYF. CDR3 DNA: TGTGCCAGCAGCGTAGAGCCAGGGGGCGATACGCAGTATTTT.

The chain carries TRBV10-3 and TRBJ2-7; D unclear. The CDR3 contains 14 residues. V lost 6 bases, J lost 0 bases, and 12 bases lay in between. Germline V gene lookup returns CDR1 ENHRY and CDR2 SYGVKD. This CDR3 reads CAISPTDSSYEQYF. CDR3 coding DNA: TGTGCCATCAGCCCGACCGACTCCTCCTACGAGCAGTACTTC.

This clone has just a few counts. The chain recombines TRBV20-1 with TRBJ1-3; 7 positions match TRBD1. V was pared by 4 bases and J by 7 bases, with 1 base of the junction left unmatched. This CDR3 is 11 amino acids long. Germline V CDR1 and CDR2: DFQATT, SNEGSKA (reference sequence). The CDR3 coding sequence is TGCAGTGCTACAGGGGGGAACACCATATATTTT. Translating it yields CSATGGNTIYF.

The CDR3 reads CASSQVIGLDSGANVLTF. In DNA, the CDR3 is TGCGCCAGCAGCCAAGTAATAGGACTCGACTCTGGGGCCAACGTCCTGACTTTC. The V call is TRBV4-3, the J call TRBJ2-6, with D tentatively TRBD2 (5 bases). Looked up from germline, CDR1 is LGHNA and CDR2 is YSLEER. The V and J ends lost 1 base and 0 bases respectively, with 13 bases between them. CDR3 length: 18 residues.

This clone has just a few counts. J is TRBJ2-1 and V is TRBV2; the match to TRBD2 covers 7 bases. This CDR3 has 15 amino acids. CDR1 and CDR2 from the germline V gene are SNHLY and FYNNEI. Losses at the gene ends were 9 bases for V and 4 bases for J; bases not matched to a gene: 12. The DNA of the CDR3 is TGTGCCAGTCTTTTAAGGGGAGGGTCGTACAATGAGCAGTTCTTC. Its protein is CASLLRGGSYNEQFF.

This clone came up a few times. The CDR3 protein is CASSFGHQNTEAFF. In nucleotides, the CDR3 is TGTGCCAGCAGCTTTGGACACCAGAACACTGAAGCTTTCTTT. This sequence joins TRBV7-8 and TRBJ1-1; maybe TRBD1 (5 bases). The CDR3 loop spans 14 amino acids. With 3 bases removed from V and 1 base from J, the gap between germline ends came to 9 bases. Germline V lookup: CDR1 SGHVS, CDR2 FQNEAQ.

This chain links TRBV7-2 with TRBJ2-1; 11 positions agree with TRBD2. The CDR3 contains 18 residues. J lost 8 bases, V lost 3 bases, and 15 bases had no gene match. Germline values: CDR1 SGHTA, CDR2 FQGNSA. The CDR3 is CASSFPARLAGRTDEQFF. The CDR3 nucleotides read TGTGCCAGCAGCTTCCCCGCCCGACTAGCGGGAAGGACAGATGAGCAGTTCTTC. The variable domain in full, completed from reference TRBV7-2 and TRBJ2-1, reads GAGVSQSPSNKVTEKGKDVELRCDPISGHTALYWYRQSLGQGLEFLIYFQGNSAPDKSGLPSDRFSAERTGGSVSTLTIQRTQQEDSAVYLCASSFPARLAGRTDEQFFGPGTRLTVL.

This clone was detected only a few times. The chain has TRBV23-1 and TRBJ2-7, with a weak D call TRBD2 (6 bases). TRBV23-1 is an ORF for which the function is uncertain. The V end was cut by 6 bases, the J end by 0 bases, with 15 bases between. The CDR3 extends over 15 amino acids. The CDR3 region is CASRTGTWHSYEQYF. The CDR3 coding sequence is TGCGCCAGCAGAACCGGGACTTGGCACTCCTACGAGCAGTACTTC.

The chain recombines TRBV7-8 with TRBJ1-2, with D perhaps TRBD1 (6 bases). This CDR3 has 15 residues. The V gene's germline CDR1 is SGHVS and CDR2 FQNEAQ. The ends were cut back, 2 bases at V and 0 bases at J, with 10 bases in the middle. The CDR3 DNA reads as TGTGCCAGCAGCTTACGGCCAGGGGCTAACTATGGCTACACCTTC. Protein: CASSLRPGANYGYTF.